The clone carrying this T cell receptor (beta chain) was recorded once. The antigen is not known. PCR involved 60 Vbeta and 13 Jbeta primers. The authors' processing: Counted up in a later analysis, unique TCR beta chains came to about 80 million, with around 10 million shared. Sequencing was performed with immunoSEQ multiplex PCR; in TCRdb, only in-frame clones are kept and a portion is missing. Clone size and V and J calls were adopted from that table, with D and trimming inferred from the DNA. The sample includes about 140,000 clones, 65% to 70% of them seen just once. Every donor was a healthy person donating bone marrow. These data originate in a study of cytomegalovirus exposure and HLA in healthy donors. Study-wide results and limits: Later analysis suggested links between common viral pathogens and several top significant clusters. A later look showed TCR association rates differing by HLA locus, highest for DRB1 and lowest for HLA-C.

CDR3 size: 16 residues. Germline V CDR1 and CDR2: MGHDK, SYGVNS. With V trimmed by 1 base and J by 5 bases, 6 bases remained unmatched. Sequences were obtained from PBMCs. The origin of this receptor is a man between 25 and 39 years old in good health and CMV-seropositive. J is TRBJ2-3 and V is TRBV25-1, with TRBD2 matching over 10 bases. The CDR3 bases are TGTGCCAGCAGTGAATCGGTAGCGGGGGGTATAGATACGCAGTATTTT. Translating gives CASSESVAGGIDTQYF. Combining the CDR3 with reference TRBV25-1 and TRBJ2-3 gives the whole variable domain EADIYQTPRYLVIGTGKKITLECSQTMGHDKMYWYQQDPGMELHLIHYSYGVNSTEKGDLSSESTVSRIRTEHFPLTLESARPSHTSQYLCASSESVAGGIDTQYFGPGTRLTVL.